One and the same sample provided the 3 T cell receptor beta chains below, sequenced in a study of technical replicates of blood from a handful of donors. Sequenced by immunoSEQ multiplex PCR; TCRdb stores in-frame clones only, minus some. The data contain 80,000 or so clones, roughly 98% of them singletons. Sequencing used T cells isolated from PBMCs. These receptors were obtained from a human donor in good health.

This clone has only one observation. The CDR3 here is CASSANRLGQGAEAFF. In nucleotides, the CDR3 is TGTGCCAGCAGTGCGAATAGACTGGGACAGGGGGCTGAAGCTTTCTTT. The V gene is TRBV2, the J gene TRBJ1-1; 11 bases map to TRBD1. Germline V gene data show CDR1 as SNHLY and CDR2 as FYNNEI. The CDR3 is 16 amino acids. With V trimmed by 4 bases and J by 6 bases, 10 bases remained unmatched. The full variable domain, in which reference TRBV2 and TRBJ1-1 provide the parts outside the CDR3, is EPEVTQTPSHQVTQMGQEVILRCVPISNHLYFYWYRQILGQKVEFLVSFYNNEISEKSEIFDDQFSVERPDGSNFTLKIRSTKLEDSAMYFCASSANRLGQGAEAFFGQGTRLTVV.

The chain couples TRBV13 to TRBJ1-3; TRBD1 is a possible D gene (6 bases). The germline V and J ends were trimmed by 3 bases and 8 bases, with 14 bases remaining between them. CDR3 length: 14 amino acids. Per the germline V gene, CDR1 is PRHDT and CDR2 is FYEKMQ (reference sequence). In DNA form, the CDR3 reads TGTGCCAGCAGCTTGTACAGGGTTGCGGACACCATATATTTT. It is translated as CASSLYRVADTIYF.

The V call is TRBV27, the J call TRBJ2-7, with TRBD1 as a possible D gene (6 bases). Germline V gene data show CDR1 as MNHEY and CDR2 as SMNVEV (reference sequence). This CDR3 comprises 13 residues. The ends were cut back, 6 bases at V and 4 bases at J, with 13 bases in the middle. The CDR3 nucleotides are TGTGCCAGCAGGGGACATTCGGGTTACGAGCAGTACTTC. Its protein product is CASRGHSGYEQYF.